This record covers a single T cell receptor (beta chain). The V gene lost 5 bases and the J gene lost 2 bases, with 13 bases spanning the gap. The CDR3 is 15 amino acids. Germline lookup yields CDR1 MNHEY and CDR2 SMNVEV (reference sequence). This record belongs to a study of OX40 agonist ivuxolimab in advanced cancers. Study in general: Partial responses were achieved by three patients, of whom one had hepatocellular carcinoma and two had cutaneous melanoma.

Assay: immunoSEQ multiplex PCR; the TCRdb copy retains only in-frame clones and omits some. The table has around 70,000 clones, about 89% seen once; the top ten hold under 7.5%. The chain is built from TRBV27 and TRBJ2-1, with D maybe TRBD1 (5 bases). Sequences were derived from CD4+ or CD8+ T cells sorted from blood, sampled in a trial of the OX40 agonist ivuxolimab. This clonotype originated in an adult with an advanced solid tumor such as melanoma, head and neck, liver or kidney cancer. The CDR3 coding sequence is TGTGCCAGCAGTCCTCCTCGGACACCCTACAATGAGCAGTTCTTC. It specifies CASSPPRTPYNEQFF.